What follows describes a single T cell receptor beta chain. Its cognate antigen is unknown. Trimming pared 1 base from V and 1 base from J, leaving 5 bases between. The CDR3 covers 13 residues. Looked up from germline, CDR1 is MGHRA and CDR2 is YSYEKL. This sample was taken from a study of T cell repertoires in cytomegalovirus infection. Study context: In the study, CMV epitopes included recently identified HLA-C-restricted and well-studied HLA-B-restricted ones. Matching HLA type and CMV infection were both indicated by public TCR beta signatures.

Study conclusions and caveats: In two of eight donors, the top clonotype was HLA-C-restricted CMV-specific.

MiXCR, run by TCRdb on the reads, gives a single entry per CDR3 protein. The data show approximately 470,000 distinct CDR3 sequences, under 55% seen once. The V call is TRBV4-1, the J call TRBJ2-7; no firm D call. This receptor was taken from a human donor in good health (CMV status not recorded). Some clones in this sample may be carry-over from other donors' samples. Sequences were derived from cultured PBMCs, sampled from culture after CMV antigen stimulation. Here the CDR3 reads CASSQAPSYEQYF. In DNA form, the CDR3 reads TGCGCCAGCAGCCAAGCCCCGTCCTACGAGCAGTACTTC.